The 27 T cell receptor beta chains presented below share a single source sample, sequenced in a study of human T cells and chemical hapten exposure. Regarding time point: pre-sensitization, week 0. Treatment reported: therapeutic diphenylcyclopropenone sensitization with weekly scalp DPC. TCRdb passed the RACE reads through MiXCR, listing each CDR3 protein once. Of more than 250,000 distinct CDR3 sequences in the sample, 8.6% were seen once. This material consisted of whole blood, taken in connection with sensitization to the hapten diphenylcyclopropenone (DPC). These receptors all stem from a woman aged 40 to 50 with alopecia areata. Some clones in this sample may be carry-over from other donors' samples.

The chain couples TRBV4-1 to TRBJ1-5, with a weak D call TRBD1 (5 bases). V was shortened by 0 bases and J by 7 bases, with 13 bases between the two germline ends. The CDR3 totals 15 residues. Germline V gene sequence: CDR1 MGHRA, CDR2 YSYEKL. The CDR3 loop reads CASSQEGVLVQPQHF. The CDR3 DNA follows: TGCGCCAGCAGCCAAGAGGGGGTACTCGTGCAGCCCCAGCATTTT.

V and J are TRBV6-6 and TRBJ2-7; weak D call: TRBD1 (6 bases). Trimming removed 2 bases at V and 0 bases at J, with 17 bases between. The CDR3 length is 17 residues. Germline CDR1 is MNHNY and CDR2 is SVGAGI (reference sequence). The DNA for the CDR3 is TGTGCCAGCAGTTACCTGATGGGGGCAGGGAGCTCCTACGAGCAGTACTTC. Encoded protein: CASSYLMGAGSSYEQYF.

As to this clonotype: The junction does not match germline at one end; this may be a read error. V and J are TRBV29-1 and TRBJ1-4, with TRBD1 matching over 10 bases. The CDR3 runs to 13 residues. CDR1 is SQVTM, CDR2 ANQGSEA, per germline. The CDR3 protein is CSVSDRGPLKLLF. The DNA for the CDR3 is TGCAGCGTTTCCGACAGGGGGCCGTTAAAACTACTTTTT.

This clonotype has ten or more counts. The rearrangement links TRBV9 to TRBJ2-2; D is unresolved. This CDR3 comprises 12 residues. Between the trimmed V and J ends, which lost 0 bases and 3 bases, there was a span of 0 bases. CDR1 and CDR2 from the germline V gene are SGDLS and YYNGEE. Here the CDR3 DNA reads TGTGCCAGCAGCGTAGACACCGGGGAGCTGTTTTTT. It encodes CASSVDTGELFF.

The V call is TRBV9, the J call TRBJ2-3; D is unresolved. Trimming took 1 base from V and 5 from J, leaving 5 bases between them. CDR3 length: 12 amino acids. The germline gives CDR1 SGDLS, CDR2 YYNGEE. Here the CDR3 DNA reads TGTGCCAGCAGCGTAATGGAAGATACGCAGTATTTT. It yields the protein CASSVMEDTQYF. Looking up the rest from reference TRBV9 and TRBJ2-3 gives the full variable domain: DSGVTQTPKHLITATGQRVTLRCSPRSGDLSVYWYQQSLDQGLQFLIQYYNGEERAKGNILERFSAQQFPDLHSELNLSSLELGDSALYFCASSVMEDTQYFGPGTRLTVL.

The chain employs TRBV28 and TRBJ1-2; D is undetermined. CDR3 length equals 11 residues. CDR1 is MDHEN, CDR2 SYDVKM, per germline. The V end was cut by 2 bases, the J end by 5 bases, with 3 bases between. CDR3: CASSLSYGYTF. For the CDR3, the DNA is TGTGCCAGCAGTTTAAGTTATGGCTACACCTTC.

This clonotype occurred a few times. The chain combines TRBV29-1 with TRBJ2-1; tentative D call: TRBD1 (5 bases). Germline CDR1 is SQVTM and CDR2 is ANQGSEA. The CDR3 has 12 amino acids. Trimming took 6 bases from V and 6 from J, leaving 12 bases between them. The CDR3 DNA is TGCAGCGTGAGACAGACGATCAATGAGCAGTTCTTC. This codes for CSVRQTINEQFF.

This clonotype was counted a few times. The chain recombines TRBV7-2 with TRBJ1-2; 8 bases are shared with TRBD1. Germline V gene lookup returns CDR1 SGHTA and CDR2 FQGNSA. Trimming took 6 bases from V and 7 from J; bases not matched to a gene: 16. CDR3 length: 16 amino acids. The CDR3 nucleotides read TGTGCCAGCAGTCCGACCCCCACTAGGACAGGGAGTGGCTACACCTTC. Translation gives CASSPTPTRTGSGYTF.

In this sample, this clonotype turned up many times. V and J are TRBV7-2 and TRBJ2-4; 8 nucleotides line up with TRBD2. CDR1 SGHTA and CDR2 FQGNSA come from the germline V gene. CDR3 length: 13 amino acids. The J segment lost 5 bases and the V segment lost 3 bases, leaving 0 bases of the junction unmatched. The DNA of the CDR3 is TGTGCCAGCAGCTTTAGCGGGGAAAACATTCAGTACTTC. Its translation is CASSFSGENIQYF. Combining the CDR3 with reference TRBV7-2 and TRBJ2-4 gives the whole variable domain GAGVSQSPSNKVTEKGKDVELRCDPISGHTALYWYRQSLGQGLEFLIYFQGNSAPDKSGLPSDRFSAERTGGSVSTLTIQRTQQEDSAVYLCASSFSGENIQYFGAGTRLSVL.

There are many counts of this clonotype. V and J are TRBV28 and TRBJ2-7, with 7 nucleotides matching TRBD2. The CDR3 extends over 14 amino acids. CDR1 is MDHEN and CDR2 is SYDVKM in the germline V gene. Trimming cost V 4 bases and J 2 bases; bases outside gene matches: 5. CDR3 amino acids: CASSSGGSTYEQYF. The CDR3 DNA reads as TGTGCCAGCAGTTCCGGCGGGAGCACCTACGAGCAGTACTTC.

This clonotype turned up a few times. The J gene is TRBJ2-1, the V gene TRBV9; the match to TRBD1 covers 8 bases. With 1 base clipped from V and 2 bases from J, the junction kept 2 bases outside the gene matches. Germline loops: CDR1 SGDLS, CDR2 YYNGEE. This CDR3 region has 15 residues. Here the CDR3 reads CASSVSTGAYNEQFF. CDR3 nucleotides: TGTGCCAGCAGCGTATCGACAGGGGCCTACAATGAGCAGTTCTTC.

This clonotype was observed at least ten times. This rearrangement joins TRBV7-3 to TRBJ2-1; D gene unclear. The germline V gene has CDR1 SGHTA and CDR2 FQGTGA. This CDR3 has 15 amino acids. The V end was cut by 3 bases, the J end by 0 bases, with 9 bases between. CDR3 protein: CASSLVAASYNEQFF. CDR3 DNA: TGTGCCAGCAGCTTGGTCGCCGCCTCCTACAATGAGCAGTTCTTC. The variable domain in full, completed from reference TRBV7-3 and TRBJ2-1, reads GAGVSQTPSNKVTEKGKYVELRCDPISGHTALYWYRQSLGQGPEFLIYFQGTGAADDSGLPNDRFFAVRPEGSVSTLKIQRTERGDSAVYLCASSLVAASYNEQFFGPGTRLTVL.

This clonotype was found many times. The J gene is TRBJ2-1, the V gene TRBV6-2 or TRBV6-3; D is unresolved. Trimming shortened V by 5 bases and J by 10 bases, and 9 bases separated the two germline ends. This CDR3 has 11 residues. CDR1 is MNHEY, CDR2 SVGEGT, per germline. The CDR3 region is CASSPLGEQFF. The CDR3 DNA follows: TGTGCCAGCAGTCCCTTGGGGGAGCAGTTCTTC.

The V and J genes are TRBV12-3 or TRBV12-4 and TRBJ2-5, with 7 bases aligning to TRBD2. V lost 1 base and J lost 0; bases outside the gene matches: 5. The CDR3 spans 16 residues. The CDR3 nucleotides read TGTGCCAGCAGTTTAGGCCAGGGAGGGTACCAAGAGACCCAGTACTTC. This codes for CASSLGQGGYQETQYF.

In its sample, this clonotype was seen many times. The chain recombines TRBV12-3 or TRBV12-4 with TRBJ1-5; 7 bases line up with TRBD1. The J segment lost 4 bases and the V segment lost 6 bases, leaving 9 bases of the junction unmatched. The CDR3 runs 15 residues. The CDR3 nucleotides read TGTGCCAGCAGAAGACAGGGAGGCAGTAATCAGCCCCAGCATTTT. Amino acids: CASRRQGGSNQPQHF.

The gene calls are TRBV19 and TRBJ1-5; 9 bases match TRBD1. The length of the CDR3 is 16 residues. CDR1 and CDR2 from the germline V gene are LNHDA and SQIVND (reference sequence). The ends lost 6 bases at V and 6 bases at J; junction bases unmatched: 12. Written as DNA, the CDR3 is TGTGCCAGTAGCCCTACAGGGGGCGCTTATAGTCAGCCCCAGCATTTT. Translating it yields CASSPTGGAYSQPQHF.

This clonotype was detected only a few times. The V call is TRBV7-2, the J call TRBJ1-2; D is unclear. The CDR3 contains 13 residues. V was clipped by 3 bases and J by 8 bases, with 13 bases between them. Germline V gene lookup returns CDR1 SGHTA and CDR2 FQGNSA. CDR3 nucleotide sequence: TGTGCCAGCAGCTTTCCCAGGTTAATCGGCTACACCTTC. The encoded protein is CASSFPRLIGYTF. Based on the CDR3 plus reference TRBV7-2 and TRBJ1-2, the full variable domain is GAGVSQSPSNKVTEKGKDVELRCDPISGHTALYWYRQSLGQGLEFLIYFQGNSAPDKSGLPSDRFSAERTGGSVSTLTIQRTQQEDSAVYLCASSFPRLIGYTFGSGTRLTVV.

This clonotype was seen a handful of times. The chain links TRBV6-5 to TRBJ2-1; D gene unclear. With 8 bases removed from V and 9 bases from J, the gap between germline ends came to 14 bases. Germline V gene lookup returns CDR1 MNHEY and CDR2 SVGAGI. CDR3 length: 12 amino acids. CDR3: CASGRLLGEQFF. The CDR3 DNA is TGTGCCAGCGGTCGACTCCTGGGTGAGCAGTTCTTC.

Only a few counts were recorded for this clonotype. The chain couples TRBV7-6 to TRBJ2-7; D remains unclear. The CDR3 has 14 residues. Germline CDR1 and CDR2: SGHVS and FNYEAQ. Trimming removed 0 bases from V and 0 bases from J, with 6 bases in between. CDR3 nucleotides: TGTGCCAGCAGCTTAGCGATCTCCTCCTACGAGCAGTACTTC. It is translated as CASSLAISSYEQYF.

Many counts were recorded for this clonotype. The chain couples TRBV11-2 to TRBJ2-2; 11 bases agree with TRBD1. Per the germline V gene, CDR1 is SGHAT and CDR2 is FQNNGV. With 6 bases clipped from V and 6 bases from J, the junction kept 9 bases outside the gene matches. This CDR3 is built from 16 residues. The CDR3 DNA is TGTGCCAGCAGACCTGCCGGGACAGGGGGAGCCGGGGAGCTGTTTTTT. It encodes CASRPAGTGGAGELFF.

This clonotype came up many times. The V and J genes are TRBV7-2 and TRBJ2-2; D not resolved. The CDR3 has 14 residues. V shed 6 bases and J shed 8 bases, with 16 bases lying between them. CDR1 SGHTA and CDR2 FQGNSA come from the germline V gene. The CDR3 DNA follows: TGTGCCAGCAGACTCGGACCTTATGGTGGGGAGCTGTTTTTT. Translating it yields CASRLGPYGGELFF.

This clonotype was observed a single time. The genes are TRBV6-2 or TRBV6-3 and TRBJ2-1; no firm D call. Germline values: CDR1 MNHEY, CDR2 SVGEGT. The CDR3 extends over 15 amino acids. Trimming left V 3 bases short and J 7 bases short, with 16 bases between. The DNA of the CDR3 is TGTGCCAGCAGTTATCTTGCAGAGCCTAGGAATGAGCAGTTCTTC. Encoded protein: CASSYLAEPRNEQFF.

This clonotype was detected only a few times. V and J are TRBV3-1 and TRBJ1-2, with D maybe TRBD1 (5 bases). CDR1 is LGHDT and CDR2 is YNNKEL in the germline V gene (reference sequence). Trimming removed 0 bases from V and 5 bases from J, with 13 bases in between. The CDR3 runs 15 residues. The CDR3 DNA follows: TGTGCCAGCAGCCAAGAGGGGACCGGCCCTTATGGCTACACCTTC. Encoded protein: CASSQEGTGPYGYTF.

Only a few counts were recorded for this clonotype. V is TRBV7-9 and J is TRBJ1-3; no definite D call. This CDR3 has 15 residues. Germline V gene data show CDR1 as SEHNR and CDR2 as FQNEAQ (reference sequence). Trimming cost V 6 bases and J 0 bases, with 12 bases left between them. CDR3 nucleotides: TGTGCCAGCAGGGACGAGAAGAGCTCTGGAAACACCATATATTTT. Its translation: CASRDEKSSGNTIYF.

This clonotype was recorded many times. J is TRBJ1-1 and V is TRBV6-5; D call uncertain. The CDR3 runs to 14 residues. Trimming pared 5 bases from V and 3 bases from J, leaving 13 bases between. CDR1 is MNHEY, CDR2 SVGAGI, per germline. The CDR3 here is CASSKGGGYTEAFF. CDR3 in DNA: TGTGCCAGCAGTAAAGGCGGTGGGTACACTGAAGCTTTCTTT.

This clonotype was detected a few times. The chain is built from TRBV5-6 and TRBJ2-5; D is undetermined. CDR1 and CDR2 (germline): SGHDT, YYEEEE. V lost 4 bases and J lost 4, with 11 bases in between. The CDR3 spans 13 residues. CDR3 in amino acids: CASSVVARETQYF. In DNA form, the CDR3 reads TGTGCCAGCAGCGTTGTAGCACGAGAGACCCAGTACTTC.

The V gene is TRBV28, the J gene TRBJ2-7; possible D gene TRBD1, 6 bases. Germline CDR1 is MDHEN and CDR2 is SYDVKM. V shed 5 bases and J shed 7 bases, with 12 bases lying between them. The CDR3 has 12 residues. Here the CDR3 reads CASSPQGGEQYF. The DNA for the CDR3 is TGTGCCAGCAGTCCACAGGGCGGAGAGCAGTACTTC.